This entry describes one T cell receptor (beta chain). Only in-frame clones appear in the TCRdb table, and some are missing; sequencing was by immunoSEQ multiplex PCR. The table has just over 2,000,000 clones, roughly 94% seen once. This CDR3 has 15 residues. Per germline, CDR1 SGHRS and CDR2 YFSETQ. Trimming left V 3 bases short and J 0 bases short, with 11 bases between. This sample is part of a study of shared clonotypes between healthy human individuals. The chain carries TRBV5-1 and TRBJ2-3; D perhaps matches TRBD1 (5 bases). This receptor was identified in a man younger than 35 in good health. Input material: naive CD4+ T cells sorted from blood. Subset denoted: CD45RA+ positively selected. CDR3 bases: TGCGCCAGCAGCTGGGGCGGAGCTAGCACAGATACGCAGTATTTT. Translated, it gives CASSWGGASTDTQYF.